This record concerns one TCR beta chain sequence. Antigen unknown. The germline gene is not matched at one end of the junction; a read error may be the cause. Clones were read by immunoSEQ multiplex PCR, and TCRdb kept only the in-frame ones, dropping some. The sample consists of 14,000 or so clones, approximately 89% of them appearing once. CDR1 LGHNA and CDR2 YSLEER come from the germline V gene. The CDR3 has 13 residues. These data are taken from a study of T cells in localized non-small cell lung cancer. Study-level results: Higher adjacent-lung clonality was associated with shorter survival. Uninvolved neighboring lung showed the greatest T cell clonality, exceeding tumor. The study detected a median roughly 57 of the top 100 tumor clones in adjacent lung.

The origin of this receptor is a man between 40 and 69 years old with stage III lung adenocarcinoma. Material: peripheral blood mononuclear cells, obtained before any cancer treatment. The chain uses TRBV4-3 and TRBJ1-2; TRBD1 matches 7 bases. The CDR3 loop is CASSQDGNRGCTF. CDR3 DNA sequence: TGCGCCAGCAGCCAAGATGGAAACAGGGGCTGCACCTTC.